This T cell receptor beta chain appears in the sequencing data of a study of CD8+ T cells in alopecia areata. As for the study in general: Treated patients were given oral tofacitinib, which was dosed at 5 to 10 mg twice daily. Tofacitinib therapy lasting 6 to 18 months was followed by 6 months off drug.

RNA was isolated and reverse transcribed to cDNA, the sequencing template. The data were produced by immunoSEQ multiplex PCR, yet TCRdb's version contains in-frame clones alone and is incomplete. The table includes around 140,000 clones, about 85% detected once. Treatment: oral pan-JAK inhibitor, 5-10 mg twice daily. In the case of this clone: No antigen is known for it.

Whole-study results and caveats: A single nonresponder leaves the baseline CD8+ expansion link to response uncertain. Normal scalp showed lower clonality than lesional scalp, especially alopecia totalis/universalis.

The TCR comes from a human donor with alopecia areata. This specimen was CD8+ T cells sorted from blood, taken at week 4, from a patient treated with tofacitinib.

The CDR3 loop reads CASSVGQSNEKLFF. CDR3 DNA sequence: TGTGCCAGCAGCGTCGGACAGTCTAATGAAAAACTGTTTTTT. This sequence joins TRBV13 and TRBJ1-4; D possibly corresponds to TRBD1 (6 bases). The V gene's germline CDR1 is PRHDT and CDR2 FYEKMQ (reference sequence). This CDR3 has 14 residues. V was clipped by 5 bases and J by 3 bases, with 10 bases between them.